This entry lists 24 T cell receptor beta chains sequenced from one sample in a study of post-analysis software for immune sequencing data. Their antigens are not known. Findings and limits, study-wide: TRBV5-6, TRBV5-1 and TRBV20-1 belonged to a set of a few TRBV segments that were more frequent in patients than controls.

Unique molecular identifiers featured in each of the TCR beta cDNA libraries. TCRdb processed the PCR reads anew with MiXCR; each CDR3 protein has one entry. The sample has 430,000 or so distinct CDR3 sequences, 35% to 45% seen once. Sequencing used blood. The source of these receptors is a girl aged 2 to 10 with multiple sclerosis.

This clonotype was seen only a few times. This rearrangement joins TRBV20-1 to TRBJ2-5; 9 bases fit TRBD1. Trimming at V came to 4 bases and at J to 5 bases, leaving 14 bases not matched to a gene. CDR3 size: 16 residues. The germline V gene encodes CDR1 DFQATT and CDR2 SNEGSKA (reference sequence). The CDR3 nucleotides are TGCAGTGCTACAAACGGCTGGACAGGGGCAGGGGAGACCCAGTACTTC. Residues: CSATNGWTGAGETQYF.

This clonotype appeared many times. The chain couples TRBV5-5 to TRBJ2-7; 7 bases fit TRBD1. J lost 4 bases, V lost 0 bases, and 7 bases had no gene match. The germline V gene encodes CDR1 SGHKS and CDR2 YYEKEE (reference sequence). CDR3 length equals 15 residues. The CDR3 here is CASSLAVRQGYEQYF. The CDR3 bases are TGTGCCAGCAGCTTGGCCGTCCGACAGGGATACGAGCAGTACTTC.

This clonotype showed up just a few times. This chain connects TRBV13 to TRBJ2-5; TRBD2 matches 8 bases. V lost 5 bases to trimming and J lost 4 bases; unmatched junction nucleotides: 6. Germline CDR1 PRHDT, CDR2 FYEKMQ (reference sequence). There are 14 residues in the CDR3. The chain's CDR3 is CASSPGLALETQYF. DNA for the CDR3: TGTGCCAGCAGCCCAGGACTAGCATTAGAGACCCAGTACTTC.

The sample holds a few counts of this clonotype. J is TRBJ2-7 and V is TRBV12-3 or TRBV12-4; a weak D match, TRBD1 (5 bases). The CDR3 totals 16 residues. The germline V and J ends were trimmed by 3 bases and 6 bases, with 21 bases remaining between them. Here the CDR3 reads CASSFLLGLGNGEQYF. CDR3 coding DNA: TGTGCCAGCAGTTTTTTATTGGGGCTAGGAAATGGCGAGCAGTACTTC.

This rearrangement joins TRBV28 to TRBJ2-1; D may correspond to TRBD1 or TRBD2 (6 bases each). Germline V gene sequence: CDR1 MDHEN, CDR2 SYDVKM. This CDR3 is built from 12 residues. Between the trimmed V and J ends, which lost 8 bases and 9 bases, there was a span of 14 bases. CDR3 amino acids: CASRRGVAEQFF. As DNA, the CDR3 is TGTGCCAGCCGGAGGGGGGTCGCTGAGCAGTTCTTC.

The rearrangement uses TRBV29-1 and TRBJ2-4; D call uncertain. Trimming took off 2 bases at V and 5 bases at J, with 10 bases between the two ends. CDR1 and CDR2 from the germline V gene are SQVTM and ANQGSEA. This CDR3 is built from 13 residues. CDR3 nucleotide sequence: TGCAGCGTTGAATTAGGGTCTCAAAACATTCAGTACTTC. It yields the protein CSVELGSQNIQYF.

The chain carries TRBV9 and TRBJ2-5; D remains unclear. This CDR3 comprises 15 residues. V dropped 2 bases and J dropped 5 bases, with 16 bases sitting between them. CDR1 and CDR2 from the germline V gene are SGDLS and YYNGEE. The DNA of the CDR3 is TGTGCCAGCAGCGTCGGTAACGCTGACACGGAGACCCAGTACTTC. Translated, it gives CASSVGNADTETQYF.

This clonotype was seen only a few times. A read error is possible here, since a much larger clone lies one base away. The rearrangement joins TRBV7-3 to TRBJ2-5, with no clear D. The CDR3 runs to 12 residues. V was clipped by 5 bases and J by 6 bases, with 10 bases between them. Germline V gene data show CDR1 as SGHTA and CDR2 as FQGTGA. The CDR3 DNA reads TGTGCCAGCAGCCCAACAAAGCAGACCCAGTACTTC. This translates into CASSPTKQTQYF.

The J gene is TRBJ2-6, the V gene TRBV12-3 or TRBV12-4; no clear D. Deletions cut 0 bases from V and 8 bases from J, with 8 bases between. The CDR3 length is 14 residues. CDR3 protein: CASSLALLPNVLTF. The CDR3 DNA reads as TGTGCCAGCAGTTTAGCGCTACTACCCAACGTCCTGACTTTC.

This clonotype appeared a few times. This sequence joins TRBV6-5 and TRBJ1-6, with no clear D. V gave up 6 bases and J gave up 0 bases, with 6 bases separating them. Germline V gene data show CDR1 as MNHEY and CDR2 as SVGAGI. The CDR3 is 14 amino acids. The CDR3 protein is CASRVRSYNSPLHF. CDR3 in DNA: TGTGCCAGCAGGGTTCGCTCCTATAATTCACCCCTCCACTTT.

This sequence joins TRBV4-3 and TRBJ1-5; D ambiguous. This CDR3 is built from 13 residues. Germline V gene sequence: CDR1 LGHNA, CDR2 YSLEER. Trimming left V 2 bases short and J 4 bases short, with 6 bases between. Written as DNA, the CDR3 is TGCGCCAGCAGCCAAAAAGGGAATCAGCCCCAGCATTTT. Translation gives CASSQKGNQPQHF.

V gene TRBV5-4 combines with J gene TRBJ2-4; weak D call: TRBD1 (6 bases). CDR1 is SGHNT and CDR2 is YYREEE in the germline V gene (reference sequence). CDR3 length: 15 residues. Trimming took 4 bases from V and 4 from J, leaving 15 bases between them. The CDR3 DNA reads TGTGCCAGCAGCCCCGGACAGACCCTTAAAAACATTCAGTACTTC. It translates to CASSPGQTLKNIQYF. The whole variable domain, remainder taken from reference TRBV5-4 and TRBJ2-4, is ETGVTQSPTHLIKTRGQQVTLRCSSQSGHNTVSWYQQALGQGPQFIFQYYREEENGRGNFPPRFSGLQFPNYSSELNVNALELDDSALYLCASSPGQTLKNIQYFGAGTRLSVL.

The J gene is TRBJ1-1, the V gene TRBV12-3 or TRBV12-4; 8 bases align to TRBD1. Trimming took 1 base from V and 6 from J; bases not matched to a gene: 1. This CDR3 contains 13 residues. The CDR3 here is CASSLGGQAEAFF. The DNA for the CDR3 is TGTGCCAGCAGTTTAGGGGGACAGGCTGAAGCTTTCTTT.

The chain couples TRBV4-2 to TRBJ2-5; 8 nucleotides line up with TRBD1. The CDR3 sequence is 15 residues long. From germline, CDR1 is LGHNA and CDR2 YNFKEQ. The J segment lost 6 bases and the V segment lost 1 base, leaving 7 bases of the junction unmatched. The CDR3, as DNA: TGTGCCAGCAGCCAAGCGTACAGGGGGTTACAGACCCAGTACTTC. It encodes CASSQAYRGLQTQYF.

The sample holds a few counts of this clonotype. This sequence joins TRBV28 and TRBJ2-5; D is ambiguous. The CDR3 is 15 amino acids. Trimming removed 8 bases at V and 5 bases at J, with 21 bases between. The germline V gene has CDR1 MDHEN and CDR2 SYDVKM. CDR3 region: CASSTAVLARETQYF. The DNA for the CDR3 is TGTGCCAGCTCCACGGCCGTCCTCGCACGGGAGACCCAGTACTTC.

This clonotype has a count of ten or more. The chain employs TRBV5-1 and TRBJ2-7; no clear D. In germline, CDR1 is SGHRS, CDR2 YFSETQ. V lost 3 bases to trimming and J lost 3 bases, with 4 bases between them. The CDR3 contains 11 residues. The CDR3 region has the DNA TGCGCCAGCAGCTGGGGCTACGAGCAGTACTTC. Translated: CASSWGYEQYF.

J is TRBJ2-1 and V is TRBV9; TRBD2 matches at 11 bases. From germline, CDR1 is SGDLS and CDR2 YYNGEE. V dropped 10 bases and J dropped 4; count of bases not matched to a gene: 10. The CDR3 is made up of 15 amino acids. CDR3 region: CASQLTSGSYNEQFF. CDR3 bases: TGTGCCTCCCAACTCACTAGCGGGAGTTACAATGAGCAGTTCTTC. The full variable domain, in which reference TRBV9 and TRBJ2-1 provide the parts outside the CDR3, is DSGVTQTPKHLITATGQRVTLRCSPRSGDLSVYWYQQSLDQGLQFLIQYYNGEERAKGNILERFSAQQFPDLHSELNLSSLELGDSALYFCASQLTSGSYNEQFFGPGTRLTVL.

This clonotype has a single count. The CDR3 DNA sequence: TGTGCCAGCAGCTTAGAATCAGGGAGAGGCTACACCTTC. It encodes CASSLESGRGYTF. The genes are TRBV7-9 and TRBJ1-2; a weak D match, TRBD1 (5 bases). This CDR3 has 13 amino acids. V was clipped by 1 base and J by 8 bases, with 11 bases between them. Germline CDR1 is SEHNR and CDR2 is FQNEAQ (reference sequence).

V is TRBV7-2 and J is TRBJ2-7, with TRBD2 matching 7 bases. CDR1 is SGHTA and CDR2 is FQGNSA in the germline V gene. This CDR3 contains 15 residues. Germline trimming cut 0 bases from V and 0 bases from J; bases unmatched to any gene: 2. CDR3 nucleotide sequence: TGTGCCAGCAGCTTAGCGGCTAGCGGCTCCTACGAGCAGTACTTC. Its translation is CASSLAASGSYEQYF.

The chain joins TRBV12-3 or TRBV12-4 to TRBJ2-3; D possibly corresponds to TRBD2 (6 bases). The CDR3 runs to 14 residues. The ends were cut back, 6 bases at V and 0 bases at J, with 10 bases in the middle. CDR3 coding DNA: TGTGCCAGCAGCACTAGCTTGAGCACAGATACGCAGTATTTT. It specifies CASSTSLSTDTQYF.

This clonotype was found a few times. The chain links TRBV29-1 to TRBJ2-5; no definite D call. The end of the DNA fits TRBJ2-7 better, so the J call may be wrong. From germline, CDR1 is SQVTM and CDR2 ANQGSEA. CDR3 length equals 12 residues. As DNA, the CDR3 is TGCAGCGTTGTTCAGGATTCTTACGAGCAGTACTTC. It is translated as CSVVQDSYEQYF.

Regarding this clonotype: Compared with germline, one end of the junction differs, possibly owing to a read error. This rearrangement joins TRBV20-1 to TRBJ2-7, with D possibly TRBD2 on 5 matching bases. The CDR3 contains 13 residues. Germline loops: CDR1 DFQATT, CDR2 SNEGSKA (reference sequence). CDR3 coding DNA: TGCAGTGCCAGAGTAAGCGGAGCCTACGAGCAGTACTTC. Translating it yields CSARVSGAYEQYF.

The V gene is TRBV5-1, the J gene TRBJ1-6, with TRBD1 as a possible D gene (6 bases). Germline CDR1 is SGHRS and CDR2 is YFSETQ. Trimming cost V 0 bases and J 10 bases, with 20 bases left between them. The CDR3 length is 17 residues. CDR3 coding DNA: TGCGCCAGCAGCTTGGGGAACAGGGCAGGAGGGGTCTCACCCCTCCACTTT. Amino acid sequence: CASSLGNRAGGVSPLHF.

This clonotype has just a few counts. The chain's CDR3 is CATREDRLNEKLFF. The CDR3 DNA reads TGTGCCACCAGAGAAGACCGACTTAATGAAAAACTGTTTTTT. The rearrangement links TRBV15 to TRBJ1-4; D gene uncertain. This CDR3 has 14 residues. Trimming left V 6 bases short and J 4 bases short, with 12 bases between. Germline values: CDR1 LNHNV, CDR2 YYDKDF (reference sequence).